These T cell receptor beta chains were read from a single sample in a study of blood T cell repertoires in COVID-19. Sequencing used immunoSEQ multiplex PCR; TCRdb keeps in-frame clones, though not all of them. The sample has about 400,000 clones; 75% to 90% are singletons. The sequencing sample was made of peripheral blood. These receptors came from a woman aged 60-70 years with COVID-19, enrolled during active disease. CDR3s include the opening cysteine and the closing phenylalanine or tryptophan. A D gene is named only where the DNA matches it firmly. Expanded clones are given a class, and other clones once, few, many or no size at all.

V gene,J gene,clone size,D gene,CDR3 protein,CDR3 DNA
TRBV13,TRBJ1-6,NA,TRBD1,CASSLQGAYNSPLHF,TGTGCCAGCAGCTTGCAGGGGGCCTATAATTCACCCCTCCACTTT
TRBV12-5,TRBJ1-5,NA,NA,CASGDWTDFPNQPQHF,TGTGCTAGTGGGGACTGGACGGATTTCCCCAATCAGCCCCAGCATTTT
TRBV12-3/TRBV12-4,TRBJ2-7,NA,NA,CASSPGIYEQYF,TGTGCCAGCAGCCCAGGGATCTACGAGCAGTACTTC
TRBV11-3,TRBJ2-1,NA,TRBD2,CASSSIVQRGGWSYNEQFF,TGTGCCAGCAGCTCTATAGTCCAGCGGGGGGGCTGGTCCTACAATGAGCAGTTCTTC
TRBV5-1,TRBJ1-2,few,NA,CASSPDGNGYTF,TGCGCCAGCAGCCCCGACGGGAATGGCTACACCTTC
TRBV5-1,TRBJ2-7,NA,TRBD1,CASSRRLGTETYEQYF,TGCGCCAGCAGTCGACGATTGGGGACAGAGACCTACGAGCAGTACTTC
TRBV2,TRBJ2-5,NA,TRBD1,CASSDLGQKETQYF,TGTGCCAGCAGTGACCTGGGACAGAAAGAGACCCAGTACTTC
TRBV9,TRBJ1-2,NA,TRBD1,CASSVTGEGYTF,TGTGCCAGCAGCGTGACAGGGGAGGGCTACACCTTC
TRBV3-1/TRBV3-2,TRBJ1-5,NA,NA,CASSRGTSDEPQHF,TGTGCCAGCAGCCGAGGGACTTCAGATGAGCCCCAGCATTTT
TRBV7-3,TRBJ1-1,NA,NA,CASSLQGWDTEAFF,TGTGCCAGCAGCTTACAGGGGTGGGACACTGAAGCTTTCTTT
TRBV3-1/TRBV3-2,TRBJ2-5,NA,TRBD1,CASSPGQGAGETQYF,TGTGCCAGCAGCCCGGGACAGGGGGCGGGAGAGACCCAGTACTTC